These 7 T cell receptor beta chains were sequenced from one sample in a study of regulatory T cells in long-lasting Graves disease. Researchers made TCR beta libraries by using iRepertoire HTBI primers and running Arm-PCR on CDR3 regions. TCRdb redid the calling of the multiplex PCR reads with MiXCR, one entry per CDR3 protein. This table has 600,000 to 800,000 distinct CDR3 sequences, about 32% appearing once. The sample's time point: persistent/refractory GD, antithyroid drugs over 5 years with positive TRAb. The TCR library was made from RNA that had been extracted from PBMCs in TRIzol. Sample: peripheral blood mononuclear cells (PBMCs), taken when the disease was refractory, from a patient treated with antithyroid drugs. The receptors here all came from a female donor with Graves disease.

The chain couples TRBV6-2 or TRBV6-3 to TRBJ2-5; a weak D match, TRBD1 (6 bases). Deletions cut 10 bases from V and 3 bases from J, with 21 bases between. From germline, CDR1 is MNHEY and CDR2 SVGEGT. This CDR3 comprises 15 residues. CDR3 loop: CATSGAGVRKETQYF. The CDR3 DNA sequence: TGTGCCACCTCCGGGGCAGGGGTTCGGAAAGAGACCCAGTACTTC.

The V call is TRBV7-9, the J call TRBJ1-5; 7 nucleotides match TRBD1. Germline V lookup: CDR1 SEHNR, CDR2 FQNEAQ (reference sequence). The CDR3 is made up of 16 amino acids. V shed 4 bases, J shed 2 bases, and the junction held 8 bases outside the gene matches. Written as DNA, the CDR3 is TGTGCCAGCAGCTCTTCCGACAGGGTAGGCAATCAGCCCCAGCATTTT. Encoded protein: CASSSSDRVGNQPQHF.

This CDR3 is CASSPGTSGTDTQYF. The CDR3 coding sequence is TGTGCCAGCAGTCCCGGGACTAGCGGCACAGATACGCAGTATTTT. This rearrangement joins TRBV12-3 or TRBV12-4 to TRBJ2-3, with 10 bases lining up with TRBD2. V shed 5 bases and J 1 base; nucleotides not matched to a gene: 3. This CDR3 has 15 residues.

Only a few counts were recorded for this clonotype. The chain couples TRBV27 to TRBJ2-7; D is unclear. The CDR3 has 13 residues. Per germline, CDR1 MNHEY and CDR2 SMNVEV (reference sequence). The V gene lost 5 bases and the J gene lost 7 bases, with 15 bases spanning the gap. The CDR3 here is CASSRTATREQYF. The CDR3 nucleotides are TGTGCCAGCAGTCGGACCGCTACGAGGGAGCAGTACTTC.

This clonotype was counted at least ten times. V usage is TRBV11-2 and J usage is TRBJ2-2, with TRBD2 as a possible D gene (6 bases). V was clipped by 4 bases and J by 3 bases, with 6 bases between them. The CDR3 has 13 residues. Germline CDR1 is SGHAT and CDR2 is FQNNGV. In DNA form, the CDR3 reads TGTGCCAGCAGCTCGGGGGACACCGGGGAGCTGTTTTTT. It encodes CASSSGDTGELFF.

This clonotype occurred a few times. The chain joins TRBV2 to TRBJ1-2; unclear D gene. The CDR3 extends over 13 amino acids. V lost 6 bases and J 3 bases, leaving 11 bases between the germline ends. Germline V lookup: CDR1 SNHLY, CDR2 FYNNEI. The CDR3 here is CASSAKDYYGYTF. The CDR3 region has the DNA TGTGCCAGCAGCGCTAAAGATTACTATGGCTACACCTTC.

For this clonotype: A much larger clone differs by one base, so this may be a read error. The rearrangement links TRBV27 to TRBJ1-2; TRBD1 might be the D (5 bases). The CDR3 runs to 13 residues. Germline loops: CDR1 MNHEY, CDR2 SMNVEV (reference sequence). The CDR3 reads CASSFPGSYGHTF. The CDR3, as DNA: TGTGCCAGCAGTTTTCCAGGGAGCTATGGCCACACCTTC.